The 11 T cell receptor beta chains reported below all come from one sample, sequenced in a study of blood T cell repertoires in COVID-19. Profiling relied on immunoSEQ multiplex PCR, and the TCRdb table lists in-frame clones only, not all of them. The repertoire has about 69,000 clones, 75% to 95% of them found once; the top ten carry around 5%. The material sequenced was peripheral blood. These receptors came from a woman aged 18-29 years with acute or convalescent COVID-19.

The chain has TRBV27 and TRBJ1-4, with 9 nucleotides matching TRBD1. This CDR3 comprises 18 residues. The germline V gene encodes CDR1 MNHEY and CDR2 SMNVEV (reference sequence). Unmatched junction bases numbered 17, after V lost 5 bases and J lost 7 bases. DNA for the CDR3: TGTGCCAGCAGTCTCCCGTGGACAGGGGCCCCATTGGGTGAAAAACTGTTTTTT. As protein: CASSLPWTGAPLGEKLFF.

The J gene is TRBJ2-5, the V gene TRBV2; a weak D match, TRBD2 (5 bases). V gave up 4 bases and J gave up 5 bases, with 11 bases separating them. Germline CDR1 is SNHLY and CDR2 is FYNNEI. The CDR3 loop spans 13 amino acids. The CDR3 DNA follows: TGTGCCAGCAGTGGAGGGATCCACGAGACCCAGTACTTC. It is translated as CASSGGIHETQYF.

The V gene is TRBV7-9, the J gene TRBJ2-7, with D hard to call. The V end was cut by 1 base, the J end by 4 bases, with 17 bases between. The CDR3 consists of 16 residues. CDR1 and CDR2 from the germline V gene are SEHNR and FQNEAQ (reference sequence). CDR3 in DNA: TGTGCCAGCAGCTTAGGAGTTGGGCAGGCAAGGTACGAGCAGTACTTC. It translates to CASSLGVGQARYEQYF.

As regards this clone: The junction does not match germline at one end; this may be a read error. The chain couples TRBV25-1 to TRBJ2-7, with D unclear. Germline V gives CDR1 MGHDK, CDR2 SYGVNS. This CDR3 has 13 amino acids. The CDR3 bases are TGTGCCAGCAGTGAGGCACAGTCCTCCGAGCAGTACTTC. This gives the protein CASSEAQSSEQYF.

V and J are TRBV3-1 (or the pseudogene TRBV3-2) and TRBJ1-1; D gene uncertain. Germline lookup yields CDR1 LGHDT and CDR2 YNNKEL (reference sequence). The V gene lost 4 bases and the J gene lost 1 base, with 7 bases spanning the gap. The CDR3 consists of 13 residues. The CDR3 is CASSLIENTEAFF. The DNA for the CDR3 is TGTGCCAGCAGCCTGATAGAGAACACTGAAGCTTTCTTT.

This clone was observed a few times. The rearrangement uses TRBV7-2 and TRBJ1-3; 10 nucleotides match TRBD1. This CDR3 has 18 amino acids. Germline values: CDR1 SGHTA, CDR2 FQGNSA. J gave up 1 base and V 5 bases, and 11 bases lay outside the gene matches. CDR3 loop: CASSEGQGFPLSGNTIYF. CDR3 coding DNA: TGTGCCAGCAGCGAGGGACAGGGGTTCCCTTTGTCTGGAAACACCATATATTTT.

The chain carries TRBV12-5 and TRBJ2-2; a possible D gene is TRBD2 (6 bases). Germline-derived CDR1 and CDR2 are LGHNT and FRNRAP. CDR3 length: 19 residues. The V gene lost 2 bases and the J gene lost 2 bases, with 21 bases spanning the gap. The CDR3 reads CASGLKPLGGVDNTGELFF. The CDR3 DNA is TGTGCTAGTGGTTTGAAACCCCTGGGAGGAGTCGATAACACCGGGGAGCTGTTTTTT.

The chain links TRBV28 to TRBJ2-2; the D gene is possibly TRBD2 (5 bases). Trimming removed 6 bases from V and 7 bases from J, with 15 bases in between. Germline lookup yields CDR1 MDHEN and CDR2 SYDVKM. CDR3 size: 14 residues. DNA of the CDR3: TGTGCCAGCAGGGGGAGTGCCGGGTTCGGGGAGCTGTTTTTT. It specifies CASRGSAGFGELFF.

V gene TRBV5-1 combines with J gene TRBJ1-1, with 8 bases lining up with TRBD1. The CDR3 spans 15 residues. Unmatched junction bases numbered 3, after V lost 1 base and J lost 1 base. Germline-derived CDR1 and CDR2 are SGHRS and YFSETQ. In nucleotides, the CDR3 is TGCGCCAGCAGCTTGACCGGGACAGGGAACACTGAAGCTTTCTTT. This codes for CASSLTGTGNTEAFF.

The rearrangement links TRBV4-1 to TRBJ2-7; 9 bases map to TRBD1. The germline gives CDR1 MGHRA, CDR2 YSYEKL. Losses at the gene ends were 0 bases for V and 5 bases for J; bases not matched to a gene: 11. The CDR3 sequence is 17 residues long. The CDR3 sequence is CASSQEITYRTGDEQYF. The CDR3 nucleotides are TGCGCCAGCAGCCAAGAAATTACGTACCGGACAGGGGACGAGCAGTACTTC.

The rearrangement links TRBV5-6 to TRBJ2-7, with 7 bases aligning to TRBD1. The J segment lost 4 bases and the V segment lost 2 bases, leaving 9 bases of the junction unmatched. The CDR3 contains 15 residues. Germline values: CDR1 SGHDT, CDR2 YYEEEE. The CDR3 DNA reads TGTGCCAGCAGCTTAACGGGACAGACAATTTACGAGCAGTACTTC. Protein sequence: CASSLTGQTIYEQYF.